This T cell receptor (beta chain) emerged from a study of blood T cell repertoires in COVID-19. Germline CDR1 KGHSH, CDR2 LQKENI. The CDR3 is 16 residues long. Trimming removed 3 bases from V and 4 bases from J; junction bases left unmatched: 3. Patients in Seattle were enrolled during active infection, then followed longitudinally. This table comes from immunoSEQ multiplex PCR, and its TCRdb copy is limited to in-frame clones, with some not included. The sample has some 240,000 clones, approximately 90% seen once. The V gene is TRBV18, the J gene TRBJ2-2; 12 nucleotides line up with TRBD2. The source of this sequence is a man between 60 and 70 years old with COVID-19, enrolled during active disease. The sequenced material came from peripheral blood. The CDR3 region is CASSPLAGGSTGELFF. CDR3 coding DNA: TGTGCCAGCTCACCCCTAGCGGGGGGGTCCACCGGGGAGCTGTTTTTT. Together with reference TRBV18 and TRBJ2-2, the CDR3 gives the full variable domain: NAGVMQNPRHLVRRRGQEARLRCSPMKGHSHVYWYRQLPEEGLKFMVYLQKENIIDESGMPKERFSAEFPKEGPSILRIQQVVRGDSAAYFCASSPLAGGSTGELFFGEGSRLTVL.